The T cell receptor (beta chain) described here comes from a study of T-cell memory formation after mild COVID-19. General study points: Clones shrinking from day 15 to 85 showed even CD4/CD8 mixes; later expanders tilted CD4+. Memory sampled before infection contained some responding clones, suggesting cross-reactive memory joined.

Trimming shortened V by 0 bases and J by 5 bases, and 14 bases separated the two germline ends. This CDR3 has 16 residues. Germline-derived CDR1 and CDR2 are GTSNPN and SVGIG (reference sequence). TCRdb redid the calling of the 5' RACE reads with MiXCR, one entry per CDR3 protein. The repertoire holds approximately 250,000 distinct CDR3 sequences, 15% seen once, with 2.1% in the top ten. This clonotype showed up just a few times. The antigen is undetermined. The specimen sequenced was PBMCs or a T cell subset sorted from them (not recorded which). The chain is built from TRBV30 and TRBJ1-6, with a weak D call TRBD1 (5 bases). This TCR came from an adult woman who had mild COVID-19 (a few samples of this study predate the infection). Cell type and time point are not known. The CDR3 loop reads CAWSVRAGRNNSPLHF. The DNA for the CDR3 is TGTGCCTGGAGTGTACGGGCAGGGAGAAATAATTCACCCCTCCACTTT.